One T cell receptor (beta chain) is described in this entry. This record comes from a study of T cell changes during pregnancy in multiple sclerosis. Germline CDR1 MGHDK, CDR2 SYGVNS. This CDR3 has 16 residues. The trim removed 3 bases at V and 5 bases at J, leaving 7 bases unmatched. The protocol was immunoSEQ multiplex PCR, while the TCRdb copy is restricted to in-frame clones and leaves out a portion. Among tens of thousands of clones, approximately 91% were seen once, and the ten largest hold about 1.5%. Sequenced sample: PBMCs (not recorded whether the cells were cultured). This chain uses TRBV25-1 with TRBJ2-3, with TRBD2 matching 11 bases. This sequence originates from a female donor with multiple sclerosis, enrolled in a pregnancy study. The CDR3 region has the DNA TGTGCCAGCAGTGATCTGACTAGCGGGAAGGGAGATACGCAGTATTTT. It encodes CASSDLTSGKGDTQYF.